One sample yielded the 15 T cell receptor beta chains listed below, sequenced in a study of OX40 agonist ivuxolimab in advanced cancers. The method was immunoSEQ multiplex PCR; TCRdb's version includes in-frame clones alone and lacks a portion of them. This repertoire shows some 77,000 clones, around 91% found once; its top ten account for 1.5% to 2%. The material sequenced was CD4+ or CD8+ T cells sorted from blood, taken in a trial of the OX40 agonist ivuxolimab. The receptor source for this set is an adult with an advanced solid tumor such as melanoma, head and neck, liver or kidney cancer.

A single count supports this clone. This chain joins TRBV5-1 and TRBJ2-3, with TRBD1 matching 8 bases. The length of the CDR3 is 15 residues. The germline CDR1 and CDR2 sequences are SGHRS and YFSETQ. Unmatched junction bases numbered 6, after V lost 3 bases and J lost 3 bases. CDR3 loop: CASSWTGIFTDTQYF. CDR3 nucleotide sequence: TGCGCCAGCAGCTGGACAGGGATTTTTACAGATACGCAGTATTTT.

This sequence joins TRBV11-1 and TRBJ1-2; 7 positions agree with TRBD1. The CDR3 runs to 13 residues. V lost 5 bases to trimming and J lost 7 bases; unmatched junction nucleotides: 7. Germline CDR1 SGHAT, CDR2 FQDESV (reference sequence). In DNA form, the CDR3 reads TGTGCCAGCAGCGCACCGGGACAGTTTGGCTACACCTTC. This codes for CASSAPGQFGYTF. The full variable domain, rest sourced from reference TRBV11-1 and TRBJ1-2, is EAEVAQSPRYKITEKSQAVAFWCDPISGHATLYWYRQILGQGPELLVQFQDESVVDDSQLPKDRFSAERLKGVDSTLKIQPAELGDSAMYLCASSAPGQFGYTFGSGTRLTVV.

The rearrangement uses TRBV9 and TRBJ2-1; D might be TRBD1 (10 bases). Trimming removed 0 bases from V and 7 bases from J, with 20 bases in between. This CDR3 has 17 amino acids. CDR1 and CDR2 (germline): SGDLS, YYNGEE. The CDR3 sequence: CASSVESGGTGVNEQFF. The CDR3, as DNA: TGTGCCAGCAGCGTAGAAAGCGGGGGGACAGGGGTTAATGAGCAGTTCTTC. The variable domain in full, with the rest retrieved from reference TRBV9 and TRBJ2-1, is DSGVTQTPKHLITATGQRVTLRCSPRSGDLSVYWYQQSLDQGLQFLIQYYNGEERAKGNILERFSAQQFPDLHSELNLSSLELGDSALYFCASSVESGGTGVNEQFFGPGTRLTVL.

This chain links TRBV4-2 with TRBJ1-4, with D uncertain. Germline V CDR1 and CDR2: LGHNA, YNFKEQ. CDR3 size: 16 residues. V was cut by 0 bases and J by 5 bases, with 13 bases left in between. The CDR3 loop reads CASSQDPGRRNEKLFF. The CDR3 nucleotides are TGTGCCAGCAGCCAAGACCCTGGACGGAGAAATGAAAAACTGTTTTTT.

The chain combines TRBV19 with TRBJ2-5; D gene uncertain. This CDR3 contains 14 residues. Germline V gives CDR1 LNHDA, CDR2 SQIVND (reference sequence). The V gene lost 4 bases and the J gene lost 2 bases, with 11 bases spanning the gap. The CDR3 loop is CASSKGYLQETQYF. The CDR3 DNA reads TGTGCCAGTAGTAAGGGCTACCTTCAAGAGACCCAGTACTTC.

The V gene is TRBV4-3, the J gene TRBJ2-7; 9 nucleotides line up with TRBD1. V shed 2 bases, J shed 6 bases, and the junction held 14 bases outside the gene matches. This CDR3 has 17 amino acids. Germline CDR1 LGHNA, CDR2 YSLEER. The CDR3 here is CASSQPSIRQGVVEQYF. Written as DNA, the CDR3 is TGCGCCAGCAGCCAACCCTCAATACGACAGGGGGTCGTCGAGCAGTACTTC.

This clone was counted a few times. This chain's CDR3 is CASSPGVVVAGYTF. DNA of the CDR3: TGTGCCAGCAGTCCGGGGGTAGTCGTCGCTGGCTACACCTTC. This chain links TRBV9 with TRBJ1-2; D might be TRBD1 (5 bases). CDR3 length: 14 residues. Between the trimmed V and J ends, which lost 5 bases and 7 bases, there was a span of 18 bases. CDR1 and CDR2 from the germline V gene are SGDLS and YYNGEE.

This sequence joins TRBV19 and TRBJ2-2, with D unresolved. The CDR3 contains 15 residues. Germline lookup yields CDR1 LNHDA and CDR2 SQIVND (reference sequence). V lost 3 bases, J lost 7 bases, and 15 bases lay in between. The CDR3 spells CASSIGSGSGGELFF. CDR3 coding DNA: TGTGCCAGTAGTATTGGGTCCGGCTCGGGCGGGGAGCTGTTTTTT.

This clone came up once. The chain is built from TRBV10-2 and TRBJ1-1; no firm D call. The CDR3 is 14 residues long. Germline-derived CDR1 and CDR2 are WSHSY and SAAADI. V gave up 7 bases and J gave up 5 bases, with 17 bases separating them. The CDR3 loop is CASTLDNEGTEAFF. CDR3 coding DNA: TGCGCCAGCACTCTGGATAACGAAGGGACTGAAGCTTTCTTT.

The chain has TRBV2 and TRBJ1-1, with D perhaps TRBD1 (5 bases). Germline V gives CDR1 SNHLY, CDR2 FYNNEI. V lost 7 bases and J lost 11, with 20 bases in between. CDR3 length: 13 residues. CDR3 nucleotides: TGTGCCAGCAAAGACGGGGGACCCTTCCGGGCTTTCTTT. Translating it yields CASKDGGPFRAFF.

This chain links TRBV7-2 with TRBJ2-5; D ambiguous. The CDR3 length is 13 residues. Trimming took 3 bases from V and 4 from J, leaving 9 bases between them. The germline CDR1 and CDR2 sequences are SGHTA and FQGNSA. CDR3 in amino acids: CASSFGSGETQYF. The CDR3 coding sequence is TGTGCCAGCAGCTTTGGTTCAGGAGAGACCCAGTACTTC.

CDR3 region: CASRITGANVLTF. In DNA, the CDR3 is TGTGCCAGCAGGATTACTGGGGCCAACGTCCTGACTTTC. The chain uses TRBV11-2 and TRBJ2-6, with D unclear. The length of the CDR3 is 13 residues. Trimming took off 6 bases at V and 2 bases at J, with 5 bases between the two ends. Germline lookup yields CDR1 SGHAT and CDR2 FQNNGV.

The CDR3 DNA is TGTGCCAGCAGCCAACCGGCGGGCCAGGGTGTAAACTATGGCTACACCTTC. Its translation is CASSQPAGQGVNYGYTF. This chain joins TRBV4-2 and TRBJ1-2, with D tentatively TRBD1 (5 bases). Per the germline V gene, CDR1 is LGHNA and CDR2 is YNFKEQ. V was pared by 2 bases and J by 2 bases, with 18 bases between. The CDR3 is 17 residues long.

The chain couples TRBV6-1 to TRBJ2-7; possibly TRBD1 or TRBD2 for D (5 bases each). This CDR3 has 13 amino acids. Trimming stripped 8 bases from V and 5 bases from J, with 16 bases between. Germline V gives CDR1 MNHNS, CDR2 SASEGT. The CDR3 here is CASRRGRMDEQYF. CDR3 bases: TGTGCCAGCCGTAGGGGACGCATGGACGAGCAGTACTTC.

Here the CDR3 reads CASSYSGQVTEQYF. CDR3 coding DNA: TGTGCCAGCAGTTATTCGGGACAGGTGACCGAGCAGTACTTC. V is TRBV6-1 and J is TRBJ2-7, with 8 bases that match TRBD1. In germline, CDR1 is MNHNS, CDR2 SASEGT. The CDR3 has 14 amino acids. Trimming removed 5 bases from V and 6 bases from J; junction bases left unmatched: 9.